Listed below are T cell receptor beta chains from one sample, sequenced in a study of blood T cell repertoires in COVID-19. Repertoires were generated with immunoSEQ multiplex PCR, while TCRdb's copy carries only in-frame clones and drops some. The table lists about 280,000 clones, less than 85% of them singletons. Material: PBMCs or T cells enriched from blood (not recorded which). The receptors stem from a woman aged 50 to 65 who had recovered from COVID-19. Each CDR3 is given with its conserved first and last residue. D genes are given only for firm matches. Rows give clone size only sometimes, using once, few, many, or a class for an expanded clone.

size,V,J,D,DNA,CDR3
-,TRBV18,TRBJ2-1,-,TGTGCCAGCTGGGGGGACCCCTACAATGAGCAGTTCTTC,CASWGDPYNEQFF
few,TRBV19,TRBJ2-7,-,TGTGCCAGTAGTATAGCTGTCGGTGCCGAGCAGTACTTC,CASSIAVGAEQYF
-,TRBV19,TRBJ1-2,-,TGTGCCAGTAGTTATATAAACTATGGCTACACCTTC,CASSYINYGYTF
-,TRBV11-2,TRBJ2-1,-,TGTGCCAGCAGCCCCTGGCGGGACAGTGGCAATGAGCAGTTCTTC,CASSPWRDSGNEQFF
-,TRBV7-9,TRBJ2-5,TRBD2,TGTGCCAGCAGCTTAGGCGGGGGGCAGGAGACCCAGTACTTC,CASSLGGGQETQYF
-,TRBV5-1,TRBJ1-2,-,TGCGCCAGCAGCGTCGCATCCCCGGACTATGGCTACACCTTC,CASSVASPDYGYTF
-,TRBV9,TRBJ2-5,-,TGTGCCAGCAGCGTAGGTGGGACATTGGAGACCCAGTACTTC,CASSVGGTLETQYF
-,TRBV3-1/TRBV3-2,TRBJ2-7,TRBD2,TGTGCCAGCAGCAATTTAGCGGGGGGGCGCGTACACGAGCAGTACTTC,CASSNLAGGRVHEQYF
-,TRBV27,TRBJ2-7,TRBD2,TGTGCCAGCAGTTTGGGCAGGACTAGCTCCTACGAGCAGTACTTC,CASSLGRTSSYEQYF
-,TRBV5-1,TRBJ2-5,-,TGCGCCAGCAGGTCCCAGACAATACAAGAGACCCAGTACTTC,CASRSQTIQETQYF
few,TRBV28,TRBJ1-1,TRBD1,TGTGCCAGCACCCTCGGGACAGTGGGAAACAGAAGAGCTTTCTTT,CASTLGTVGNRRAFF
-,TRBV10-3,TRBJ2-3,TRBD1,TGTGCCATCAGTGAGTCGACAGGGGGAACAGATACGCAGTATTTT,CAISESTGGTDTQYF
-,TRBV15,TRBJ1-5,-,TGTGCCACCAGCAGAGATCGGACTCTTCCCCAGCATTTT,CATSRDRTLPQHF
-,TRBV30,TRBJ2-3,TRBD1,TGTGCCGGCCGGGACAGGCGTGCGGAAGATACGCAGTATTTT,CAGRDRRAEDTQYF
few,TRBV5-4,TRBJ2-3,-,TGTGCCAGCAGCTTGATGGACAGAAATTTTGGTACGCAGTATTTT,CASSLMDRNFGTQYF
-,TRBV5-1,TRBJ1-4,-,TGCGCCAGCAGCCGGGCCGGGGGGAATGAAAAACTGTTTTTT,CASSRAGGNEKLFF
-,TRBV10-3,TRBJ2-2,TRBD2,TGTGCCATCAGTGAGGGAATGGGGAGACTAGCGGGAAAATCGTACACCGGGGAGCTGTTTTTT,CAISEGMGRLAGKSYTGELFF
-,TRBV5-1,TRBJ2-3,TRBD1,TGCGCCAGCAGACCGTTGGGACAGTCTTCCACAGATACGCAGTATTTT,CASRPLGQSSTDTQYF
-,TRBV9,TRBJ1-3,-,TGTGCCAGCAGCGGCCCGAGCTCTGGAAACACCATATATTTT,CASSGPSSGNTIYF
-,TRBV19,TRBJ2-1,-,TGTGCCAGTAGTATTAGTCCCAATGAGCAGTTCTTC,CASSISPNEQFF
-,TRBV18,TRBJ1-2,TRBD1,TGTGCCAGCTCGTCACAACAGGGGGCAGGACGGCCTCGCTACACCTTC,CASSSQQGAGRPRYTF
-,TRBV5-6,TRBJ2-3,TRBD1,TGTGCCAGCAGCCGCCGACAGGGTGGCACAGATACGCAGTATTTT,CASSRRQGGTDTQYF
-,TRBV18,TRBJ2-7,-,TGTGCCAGCTCTCCCGGATACAGATCCTACGAGCAGTACTTC,CASSPGYRSYEQYF
once,TRBV27,TRBJ2-7,-,TGTGCCAGCAGTTTAGGCCCTTCCTACGAGCAGTACTTC,CASSLGPSYEQYF
-,TRBV10-1,TRBJ1-2,-,TGCGCCAGCAGGGGGAGACGGACGAGGAGCTACACCTTC,CASRGRRTRSYTF
-,TRBV6-2/TRBV6-3,TRBJ2-3,TRBD2,TGTGCCAGCAGTTTAATAGCGGGATTAGCAGATACGCAGTATTTT,CASSLIAGLADTQYF
-,TRBV2,TRBJ2-7,TRBD2,TGTGCCAGCAGGTTACTAGCGGGAGCCTACGAGCAGTACTTC,CASRLLAGAYEQYF
-,TRBV5-1,TRBJ2-7,TRBD1,TGCGCCACCCGGGGAGGACAGGGATTTCTCGAGCAGTACTTC,CATRGGQGFLEQYF
-,TRBV30,TRBJ1-3,-,TGTCTGGGCAGGGCGTCCTCTGGAAACACCATATATTTT,CLGRASSGNTIYF
-,TRBV19,TRBJ1-5,-,TGTGCCAGTAGTCCCAGATACGAGGGAGCCAATCAGCCCCAGCATTTT,CASSPRYEGANQPQHF
-,TRBV6-5,TRBJ1-3,-,TGTGCCAGCAGTTACACAACTGGAAACACCATATATTTT,CASSYTTGNTIYF
few,TRBV27,TRBJ1-3,TRBD1,TGTGCCAGCAGTAGGACAGGGTCTGGAAACACCATATATTTT,CASSRTGSGNTIYF